This T cell receptor beta chain was obtained from a study of shared clonotypes between healthy human individuals. Points on this clone: Its antigen is unknown.

Trimming took 2 bases from V and 8 from J, leaving 10 bases between them. Germline V gene lookup returns CDR1 GTSNPN and CDR2 SVGIG (reference sequence). The CDR3 extends over 13 amino acids. Study-level findings and limits: Measured sharing among donors was expected to vary with sequencing depth. Generally, naive subsets (rather than memory subsets) showed larger estimated richness. The study found lower generation probabilities in non-shared clonotypes than in those shared by all four donors.

Deep was the level at which the assay was run. Generated by immunoSEQ multiplex PCR, the TCRdb table keeps only in-frame clones and is missing some. Altogether 850,000 to 1,200,000 clones are present, around 74% being singletons, with the ten largest covering approximately 1.5%. The specimen was memory CD4+ T cells sorted from blood. Regarding subset: CD45RA-negative fraction. The J gene is TRBJ1-6, the V gene TRBV30; D perhaps matches TRBD1 (6 bases). This receptor was obtained from a young man in good health. The CDR3 loop reads CAWSSWTDSPLHF. The CDR3 nucleotides are TGTGCCTGGAGTTCCTGGACAGATTCACCCCTCCACTTT.